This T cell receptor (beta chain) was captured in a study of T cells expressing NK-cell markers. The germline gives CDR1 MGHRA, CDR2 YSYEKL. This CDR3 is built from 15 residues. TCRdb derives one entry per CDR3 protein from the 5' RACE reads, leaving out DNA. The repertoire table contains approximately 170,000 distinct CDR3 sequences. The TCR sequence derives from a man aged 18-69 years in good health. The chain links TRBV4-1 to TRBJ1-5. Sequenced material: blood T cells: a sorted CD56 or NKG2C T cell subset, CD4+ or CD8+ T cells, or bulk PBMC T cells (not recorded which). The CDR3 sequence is CASSQDEADNQPQHF.